This record concerns one T cell receptor beta chain sequence. Method: immunoSEQ multiplex PCR; TCRdb's copy keeps in-frame clones and lacks some. The data show about 50,000 clones, 70% to 85% seen once. The data were obtained in a study of blood T cell repertoires in COVID-19. The germline gives CDR1 SGHTA, CDR2 FQGTGA. Trimming at V came to 8 bases and at J to 4 bases, leaving 6 bases not matched to a gene. The CDR3 runs 15 residues. The J gene is TRBJ2-1, the V gene TRBV7-3, with 12 bases lining up with TRBD2. The sequencing input was peripheral blood. The clonotype was recovered from a human donor in a cohort sampled during active COVID-19. The CDR3 region has the DNA TGTGCCAGCTCAGCGGGACTAGCGGGTTACAATGAGCAGTTCTTC. Protein sequence: CASSAGLAGYNEQFF.